Only a few counts were recorded for the clone carrying this T cell receptor (beta chain). Living in 24 US areas, the participants were between about 18 and 90 years of age. Assignments of participants to cohorts depended upon their own reported clinical history. Among Cohort 3 donors, those recovered had two negative PCRs, clearance, or symptom resolution. The data were obtained in a study of blood T cell repertoires in COVID-19. V was shortened by 5 bases and J by 0 bases, with 17 bases between the two germline ends. The germline V gene has CDR1 MGHRA and CDR2 YSYEKL. There are 18 residues in the CDR3. Only in-frame clones appear in the TCRdb table, and some are missing; sequencing was by immunoSEQ multiplex PCR. The sample contains roughly 300,000 clones, around 90% of which appear only once.

The sample comprised PBMCs or T cells enriched from blood (not recorded which). This clonotype was obtained from a woman aged 25 to 39 who had recovered from COVID-19. The chain couples TRBV4-1 to TRBJ1-6; D not resolved. CDR3 sequence: CASSNYNSGSSYNSPLHF. Here the CDR3 DNA reads TGCGCCAGCAGCAATTACAACTCCGGGAGCTCCTATAATTCACCCCTCCACTTT.